The source of this T cell receptor (beta chain) is a study of blood T cell repertoires in COVID-19. Study information: Sites in the United States, Italy and Spain provided acute and convalescent COVID-19 samples. From T cells, B-cell-depleted T cells, or PBMCs came the material, which was cDNA or gDNA.

The length of the CDR3 is 18 residues. Unmatched junction bases numbered 6, after V lost 1 base and J lost 2 bases. Germline-derived CDR1 and CDR2 are LGHNT and FRNRAP. Measured with immunoSEQ multiplex PCR; TCRdb has only the in-frame clones, and not every one. The repertoire includes about 120,000 clones, over 65% of them detected once, and 4% to 5.5% sits in the top ten. V gene TRBV12-5 combines with J gene TRBJ2-3; 13 bases are a match to TRBD2. The sample consisted of peripheral blood. The sequence was collected from a woman aged 70-85 years with acute or convalescent COVID-19. CDR3 sequence (DNA): TGTGCTAGTGGTTTGGGAAGACTAGCGGGGGGTGACACAGATACGCAGTATTTT. Translation: CASGLGRLAGGDTDTQYF. The complete variable domain, with remaining parts taken from reference TRBV12-5 and TRBJ2-3, reads DARVTQTPRHKVTEMGQEVTMRCQPILGHNTVFWYRQTMMQGLELLAYFRNRAPLDDSGMPKDRFSAEMPDATLATLKIQPSEPRDSAVYFCASGLGRLAGGDTDTQYFGPGTRLTVL.